These T cell receptor beta chains were read from a single sample in a study of cytomegalovirus exposure and HLA in healthy donors. Libraries were prepared by immunoSEQ multiplex PCR; TCRdb keeps only in-frame clonotypes and omits some of them. The table for this sample gives roughly 110,000 clones. Sample: PBMCs. These receptors were collected from a man between 35 and 55 years old in good health and CMV-seropositive. CDR3s include the opening cysteine and the closing phenylalanine or tryptophan. The D gene is left open where the match is weak.

>TRBJ1-5|TRBV28|-
TGTGCCAGCAGTTCCTACAGGGACCATCAGCCCCAGCATTTT
CASSSYRDHQPQHF
>TRBJ1-5|TRBV6-1|-
TGTGCCAGCACTTTAGAACAGCTCGATGATCAGCCCCAGCATTTT
CASTLEQLDDQPQHF
>TRBJ2-6|TRBV4-1|-
TGCGCCAGCAGCCAAGTTGGTCAGGGGGCCAACGTCCTGACTTTC
CASSQVGQGANVLTF
>TRBJ1-5|TRBV7-8|-
TGTGCCAGCAGCTTACAGACAGCATATAGCAATCAGCCCCAGCATTTT
CASSLQTAYSNQPQHF
>TRBJ2-7|TRBV5-1|TRBD2
TGCGCCAGCAGCTTGGGCGGGAGGGCCGGCGAGCAGTACTTC
CASSLGGRAGEQYF
>TRBJ1-3|TRBV27|-
TGTGCCAGCAGTCCGTCGGCGCGGTCTGGAAACACCATATATTTT
CASSPSARSGNTIYF
>TRBJ2-3|TRBV10-2|-
TGCGCCAGCCTGAGCGGATTCTTCACAGATACGCAGTATTTT
CASLSGFFTDTQYF
>TRBJ2-7|TRBV5-1|TRBD1
TGCGCCAGCAGCTTGGAGGCAGGGGGCTTCGAGCAGTACTTC
CASSLEAGGFEQYF
>TRBJ2-2|TRBV5-5|-
TGTGCCAGCAAGCTTCGGCTCCCAGGGACCGGGGAGCTGTTTTTT
CASKLRLPGTGELFF
>TRBJ2-5|TRBV11-2|TRBD2
TGTGCCAGCAGCTACAGCGGGGCGCAAGAGACCCAGTACTTC
CASSYSGAQETQYF
>TRBJ2-5|TRBV27|-
TGTGCCAGCAGTTTAGACTCCCGGGAGACCCAGTACTTC
CASSLDSRETQYF
>TRBJ1-5|TRBV6-1|-
TGTGCCAGCAGTGAACCGGGGGGGGGTAATCAGCCCCAGCATTTT
CASSEPGGGNQPQHF
>TRBJ1-2|TRBV2|-
TGTGCCAGCAGCCCAGGGAACTATGGCTACACCTTC
CASSPGNYGYTF
>TRBJ2-2|TRBV25-1|-
TGTGCCAGCAGTGAAGACCGGGGTGGAAGTGCCGGGGAGCTGTTTTTT
CASSEDRGGSAGELFF
>TRBJ1-5|TRBV27|TRBD1
TGTGCCAGCAGACCAGGACAGGGGGCTAATAGCAATCAGCCCCAGCATTTT
CASRPGQGANSNQPQHF
>TRBJ2-7|TRBV6-1|-
TGTGCCAGCAGTGAAGAGACGGACTCCTTCTACGAGCAGTACTTC
CASSEETDSFYEQYF
>TRBJ2-1|TRBV2|TRBD2
TGTGCCAGCAGGACTAGCGGGAGGGCCCATGAGCAGTTCTTC
CASRTSGRAHEQFF
>TRBJ2-7|TRBV4-1|TRBD2
TGCGCCAGCAGCCAAGACCGGGACTATTACGAGCAGTACTTC
CASSQDRDYYEQYF
>TRBJ2-3|TRBV29-1|TRBD2
TGCAGCGTTGGGCGGACTAGCGGGAGGCCGACAGATACGCAGTATTTT
CSVGRTSGRPTDTQYF
>TRBJ1-1|TRBV29-1|TRBD1
TGCAGCGTTGAAGGGACAGGGCGGAACACTGAAGCTTTCTTT
CSVEGTGRNTEAFF
>TRBJ2-7|TRBV5-6|TRBD2
TGTGCCAGCAGCTTGGCGCCTAGCGGGAGTTACGAGCAGTACTTC
CASSLAPSGSYEQYF
>TRBJ1-3|TRBV11-2|TRBD1
TGTGCCAGCAGGTCCCGGGGGACAGGGGCGTTCTCTGGAAACACCATATATTTT
CASRSRGTGAFSGNTIYF
>TRBJ2-2|TRBV5-1|-
TGCGCCAGCAGCTGGGTCCAGGGAAACACCGGGGAGCTGTTTTTT
CASSWVQGNTGELFF
>TRBJ2-3|TRBV11-3|TRBD2
TGTGCCAGCAGCACGGGACTAGCGGGAGATACGGATACGCAGTATTTT
CASSTGLAGDTDTQYF
>TRBJ2-1|TRBV5-6|-
TGTGCCAGCAGCTTGCATTACAATGAGCAGTTCTTC
CASSLHYNEQFF
>TRBJ2-2|TRBV7-8|-
TGTGCCAGCAGCTTAGCGAGTAGGGGAAACACCGGGGAGCTGTTTTTT
CASSLASRGNTGELFF
>TRBJ2-1|TRBV14|TRBD2
TGTGCCAGCAGAAAAGAAGGGACTAGCGGAAACAATGAGCAGTTCTTC
CASRKEGTSGNNEQFF
>TRBJ2-2|TRBV9|-
TGTGCCAGCAGCGTGACCCCAGGGGGACTTACCGGGGAGCTGTTTTTT
CASSVTPGGLTGELFF
>TRBJ2-1|TRBV7-9|TRBD1
TGTGCCAGCAGCCCCAGGGGCAGGGGGCCCTACAATGAGCAGTTCTTC
CASSPRGRGPYNEQFF
>TRBJ2-1|TRBV7-6|TRBD2
TGTGCCAGCAGCTTAGTTCTAGCGGGAGCCGAGGGCAATGAGCAGTTCTTC
CASSLVLAGAEGNEQFF
>TRBJ2-1|TRBV2|TRBD1
TGTACCTCAACCCGGGACAGGTCGAGCAATGAGCAGTTCTTC
CTSTRDRSSNEQFF
>TRBJ2-7|TRBV10-3|-
TGTGCCATCAGTGTACGAGAGCTAGAGGAGCAGTACTTC
CAISVRELEEQYF
>TRBJ1-4|TRBV19|TRBD1
TGCGCCAGTAGTGTCACAGGGGGAAATGAAAAACTGTTTTTT
CASSVTGGNEKLFF
>TRBJ2-7|TRBV7-8|TRBD2
TGTGCCAGCAGCCTAAGCGGGAGAAAATCCTACGAGCAGTACTTC
CASSLSGRKSYEQYF
>TRBJ2-1|TRBV6-5|TRBD1
TGTGCCAGCAGTTACTCGGGACAGGGGAACAATGAGCAGTTCTTC
CASSYSGQGNNEQFF
>TRBJ1-5|TRBV21-1|-
TGTGCCAGCAGCATTCCGACAGGTTATAGCAATCAGCCCCAGCATTTT
CASSIPTGYSNQPQHF
>TRBJ2-1|TRBV1|-
TGCACCAGCAGCCAAGCGGGACTGGTGTACAATGAGCAGTTCTTC
CTSSQAGLVYNEQFF
>TRBJ2-1|TRBV6-5|TRBD2
TGTGCCAGCAGTTACTCGGCGGGAGATAAGAATGAGCAGTTCTTC
CASSYSAGDKNEQFF
>TRBJ1-1|TRBV18|-
TGTGCCAGCTCACCACCGTTTGACAGGAAAGGTGAAGCTTTCTTT
CASSPPFDRKGEAFF
>TRBJ2-2|TRBV19|-
TGTGCCAGTAGTATAGGAGTTTGGCGGGTGGGGACCGGGGAGCTGTTTTTT
CASSIGVWRVGTGELFF
>TRBJ2-7|TRBV28|-
TGTGCCAGCAGTTCCTCCGGACAGAGCTCCTACGAGCAGTACTTC
CASSSSGQSSYEQYF